The entry that follows covers one TCR beta chain sequence. Its antigen remains unknown. TCRdb called the reads again in MiXCR, with one record for every CDR3 protein. The data contain hundreds of thousands of distinct CDR3 sequences, roughly a quarter of them seen just once; the ten biggest clones take up under 8.5%. This sample stems from a study of T cell repertoires in cytomegalovirus infection. In the study overall: Based on public TCR beta signatures, there were indications of CMV infection and of a matching HLA type.

General observations from the study: Dominating the ex vivo response were TCR beta clonotypes that were CMV-specific and HLA-C-restricted. Summed public TCR beta family frequency identified CMV carriers bearing the relevant HLA.

This receptor was taken from a human donor in good health (CMV status not recorded). Some clones in this sample may be carry-over from other donors' samples. The specimen was CD8+ T cells from PBMCs.

The CDR3 coding sequence is TGCAGTGCTAGAGATCCGGGCGGGGGGGCATGCGAGCAGTACTTC. It translates to CSARDPGGGACEQYF. This chain joins TRBV20-1 and TRBJ2-7; 9 bases match TRBD2. The CDR3 runs to 15 residues. The V segment lost 0 bases and the J segment 6 bases; nucleotides outside the gene matches: 9. Germline V gene lookup returns CDR1 DFQATT and CDR2 SNEGSKA (reference sequence).